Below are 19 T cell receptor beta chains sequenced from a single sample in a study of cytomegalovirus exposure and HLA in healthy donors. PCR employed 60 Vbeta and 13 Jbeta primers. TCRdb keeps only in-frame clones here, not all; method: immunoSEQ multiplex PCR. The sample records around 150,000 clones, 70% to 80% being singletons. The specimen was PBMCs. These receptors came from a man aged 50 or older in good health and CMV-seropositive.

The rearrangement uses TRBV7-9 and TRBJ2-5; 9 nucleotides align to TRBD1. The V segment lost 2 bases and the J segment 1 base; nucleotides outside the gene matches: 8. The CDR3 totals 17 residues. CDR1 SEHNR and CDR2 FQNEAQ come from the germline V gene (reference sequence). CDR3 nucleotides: TGTGCCAGCAGCTTATCGGGACAGGGTCGATTCCAAGAGACCCAGTACTTC. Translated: CASSLSGQGRFQETQYF.

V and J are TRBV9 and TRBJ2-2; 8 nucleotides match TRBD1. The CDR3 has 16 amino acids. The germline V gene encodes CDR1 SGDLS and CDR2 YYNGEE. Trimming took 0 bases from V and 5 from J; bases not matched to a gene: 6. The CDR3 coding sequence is TGTGCCAGCAGCGTAGGGCGGACAGGGCTAACCGGGGAGCTGTTTTTT. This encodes CASSVGRTGLTGELFF. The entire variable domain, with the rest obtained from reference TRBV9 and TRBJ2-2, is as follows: DSGVTQTPKHLITATGQRVTLRCSPRSGDLSVYWYQQSLDQGLQFLIQYYNGEERAKGNILERFSAQQFPDLHSELNLSSLELGDSALYFCASSVGRTGLTGELFFGEGSRLTVL.

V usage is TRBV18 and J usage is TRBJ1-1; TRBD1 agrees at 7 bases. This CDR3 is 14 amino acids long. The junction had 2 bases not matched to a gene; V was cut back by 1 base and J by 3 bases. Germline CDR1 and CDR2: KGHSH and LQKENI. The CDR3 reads CASSPQGADTEAFF. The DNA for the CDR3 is TGTGCCAGCTCACCACAGGGGGCGGACACTGAAGCTTTCTTT.

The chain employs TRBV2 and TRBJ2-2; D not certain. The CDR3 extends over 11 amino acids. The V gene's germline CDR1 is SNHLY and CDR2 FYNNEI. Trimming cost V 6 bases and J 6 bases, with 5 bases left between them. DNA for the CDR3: TGTGCCAGCAGCTACTCCGGGGAGCTGTTTTTT. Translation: CASSYSGELFF.

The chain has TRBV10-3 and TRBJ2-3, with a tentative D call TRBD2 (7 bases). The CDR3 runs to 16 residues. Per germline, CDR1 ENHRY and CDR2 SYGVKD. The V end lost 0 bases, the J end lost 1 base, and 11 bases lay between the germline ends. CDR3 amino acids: CAISESGGLGTDTQYF. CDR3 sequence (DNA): TGTGCCATCAGTGAGTCGGGGGGGCTCGGCACAGATACGCAGTATTTT.

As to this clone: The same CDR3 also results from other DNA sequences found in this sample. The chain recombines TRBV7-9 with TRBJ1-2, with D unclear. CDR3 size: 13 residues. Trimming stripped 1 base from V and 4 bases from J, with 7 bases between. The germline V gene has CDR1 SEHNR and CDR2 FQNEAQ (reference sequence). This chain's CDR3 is CASSLGSGYGYTF. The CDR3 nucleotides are TGTGCCAGCAGCTTAGGGTCCGGCTATGGCTACACCTTC.

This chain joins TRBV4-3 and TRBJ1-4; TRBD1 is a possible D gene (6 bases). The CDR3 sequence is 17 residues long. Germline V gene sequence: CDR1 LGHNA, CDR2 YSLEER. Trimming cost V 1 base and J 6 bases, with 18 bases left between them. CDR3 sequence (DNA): TGCGCCAGCAGCCAAGGATCGACAGGCCGTAGTTATGAAAAACTGTTTTTT. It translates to CASSQGSTGRSYEKLFF.

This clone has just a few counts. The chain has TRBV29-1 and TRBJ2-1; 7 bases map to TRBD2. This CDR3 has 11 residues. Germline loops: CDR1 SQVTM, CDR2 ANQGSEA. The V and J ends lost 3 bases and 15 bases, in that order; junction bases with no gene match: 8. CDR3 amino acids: CSVDSGRYLFF. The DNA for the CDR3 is TGCAGCGTTGATTCCGGGAGGTATTTGTTCTTC.

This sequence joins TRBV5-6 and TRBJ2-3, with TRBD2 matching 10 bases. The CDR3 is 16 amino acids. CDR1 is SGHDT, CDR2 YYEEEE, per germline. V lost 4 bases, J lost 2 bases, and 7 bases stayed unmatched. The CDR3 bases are TGTGCCAGCAGCGGCCTAGCGGGGGCGATCACAGATACGCAGTATTTT. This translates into CASSGLAGAITDTQYF.

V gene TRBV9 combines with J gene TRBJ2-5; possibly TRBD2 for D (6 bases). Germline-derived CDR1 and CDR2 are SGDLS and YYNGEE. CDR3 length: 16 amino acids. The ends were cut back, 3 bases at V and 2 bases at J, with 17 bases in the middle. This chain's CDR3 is CASSAHGGNGQETQYF. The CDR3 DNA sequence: TGTGCCAGCAGCGCCCATGGGGGGAATGGACAAGAGACCCAGTACTTC.

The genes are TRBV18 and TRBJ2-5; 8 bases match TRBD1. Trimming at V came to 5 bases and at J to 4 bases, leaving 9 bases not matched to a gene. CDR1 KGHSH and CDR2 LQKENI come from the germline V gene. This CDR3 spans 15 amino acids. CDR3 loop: CASSSRQGSIETQYF. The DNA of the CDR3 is TGTGCCAGCTCATCGAGACAGGGGTCGATAGAGACCCAGTACTTC.

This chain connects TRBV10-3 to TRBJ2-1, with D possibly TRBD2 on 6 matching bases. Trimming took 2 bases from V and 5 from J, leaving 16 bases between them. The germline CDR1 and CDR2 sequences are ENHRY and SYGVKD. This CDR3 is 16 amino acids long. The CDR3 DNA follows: TGTGCCATCAGTGAGACGGGACTCCGCGAGAACAATGAGCAGTTCTTC. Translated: CAISETGLRENNEQFF.

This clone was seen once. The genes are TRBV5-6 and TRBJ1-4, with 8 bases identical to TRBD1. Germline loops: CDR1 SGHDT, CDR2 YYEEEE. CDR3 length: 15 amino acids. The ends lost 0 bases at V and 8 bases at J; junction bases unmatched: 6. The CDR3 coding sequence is TGTGCCAGCAGCTTGGATGGACAGGGTGAAGAAAAACTGTTTTTT. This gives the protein CASSLDGQGEEKLFF.

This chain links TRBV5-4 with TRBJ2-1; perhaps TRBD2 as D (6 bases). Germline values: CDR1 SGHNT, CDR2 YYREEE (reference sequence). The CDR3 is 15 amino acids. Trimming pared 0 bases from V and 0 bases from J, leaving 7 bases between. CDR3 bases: TGTGCCAGCAGCTTGGGGGACTTCTCCTACAATGAGCAGTTCTTC. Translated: CASSLGDFSYNEQFF.

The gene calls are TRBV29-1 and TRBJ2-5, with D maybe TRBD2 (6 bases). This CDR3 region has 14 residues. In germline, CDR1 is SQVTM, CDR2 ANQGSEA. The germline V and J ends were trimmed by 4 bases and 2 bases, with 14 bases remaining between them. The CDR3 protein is CSVVGGESQETQYF. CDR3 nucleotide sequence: TGCAGCGTTGTGGGGGGAGAGAGTCAAGAGACCCAGTACTTC. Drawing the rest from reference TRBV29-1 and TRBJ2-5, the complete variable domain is SAVISQKPSRDICQRGTSLTIQCQVDSQVTMMFWYRQQPGQSLTLIATANQGSEATYESGFVIDKFPISRPNLTFSTLTVSNMSPEDSSIYLCSVVGGESQETQYFGPGTRLLVL.

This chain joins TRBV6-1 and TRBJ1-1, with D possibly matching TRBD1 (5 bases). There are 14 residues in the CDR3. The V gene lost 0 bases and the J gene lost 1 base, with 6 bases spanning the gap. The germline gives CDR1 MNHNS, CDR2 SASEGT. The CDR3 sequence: CASSEAQGNTEAFF. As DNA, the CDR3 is TGTGCCAGCAGTGAAGCGCAGGGGAACACTGAAGCTTTCTTT.

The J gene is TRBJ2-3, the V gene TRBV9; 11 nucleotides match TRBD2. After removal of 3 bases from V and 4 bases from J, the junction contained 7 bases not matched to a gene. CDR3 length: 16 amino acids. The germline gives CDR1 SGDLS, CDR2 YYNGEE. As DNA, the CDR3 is TGTGCCAGCAGCGGCGCTATAGCGGGGGGGTCAGATACGCAGTATTTT. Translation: CASSGAIAGGSDTQYF.

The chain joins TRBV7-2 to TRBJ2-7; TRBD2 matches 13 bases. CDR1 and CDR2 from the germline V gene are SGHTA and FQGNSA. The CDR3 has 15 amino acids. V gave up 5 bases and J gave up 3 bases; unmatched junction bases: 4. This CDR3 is CASSPRTSGGYEQYF. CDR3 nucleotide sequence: TGTGCCAGCAGCCCTCGGACTAGCGGGGGCTACGAGCAGTACTTC. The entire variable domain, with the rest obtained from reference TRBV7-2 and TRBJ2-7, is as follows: GAGVSQSPSNKVTEKGKDVELRCDPISGHTALYWYRQSLGQGLEFLIYFQGNSAPDKSGLPSDRFSAERTGGSVSTLTIQRTQQEDSAVYLCASSPRTSGGYEQYFGPGTRLTVT.

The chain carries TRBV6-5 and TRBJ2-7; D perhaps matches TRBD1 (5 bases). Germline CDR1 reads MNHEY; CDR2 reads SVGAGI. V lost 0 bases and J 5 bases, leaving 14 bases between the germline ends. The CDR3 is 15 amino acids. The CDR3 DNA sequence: TGTGCCAGCAGTTACTCCCCCCGACAGCCGCACGAGCAGTACTTC. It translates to CASSYSPRQPHEQYF.